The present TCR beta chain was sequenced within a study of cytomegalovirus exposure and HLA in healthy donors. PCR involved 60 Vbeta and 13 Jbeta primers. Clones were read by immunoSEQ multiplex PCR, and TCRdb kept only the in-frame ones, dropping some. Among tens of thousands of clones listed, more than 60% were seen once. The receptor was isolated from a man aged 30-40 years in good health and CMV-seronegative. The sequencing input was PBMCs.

CDR3 sequence (DNA): TGTGCCAGCAGCACAGGGGGTTTCTACGAGCAGTACTTC. Its protein product is CASSTGGFYEQYF. The chain combines TRBV6-5 with TRBJ2-7, with 8 bases that match TRBD1. Germline V gene lookup returns CDR1 MNHEY and CDR2 SVGAGI. V was clipped by 6 bases and J by 3 bases; unmatched bases: 4. CDR3 length: 13 amino acids.